These 23 T cell receptor beta chains were sequenced from one sample in a study of blood T cell repertoires in COVID-19. This table comes from immunoSEQ multiplex PCR, and its TCRdb copy is limited to in-frame clones, with some not included. The repertoire has some 25,000 clones, almost 95% of them found once; the top ten carry roughly 2%. The sample taken for sequencing was peripheral blood. These receptors originate from a human donor in a cohort sampled during active COVID-19.

This chain joins TRBV6-6 and TRBJ1-6; TRBD1 matches at 7 bases. V was clipped by 6 bases and J by 7 bases; unmatched bases: 6. This CDR3 is 14 amino acids long. The germline gives CDR1 MNHNY, CDR2 SVGAGI (reference sequence). The CDR3 protein is CASSDRVSNSPLHF. DNA for the CDR3: TGTGCCAGCAGCGACAGGGTCTCGAATTCACCCCTCCACTTT.

The genes are TRBV6-1 and TRBJ2-7; D ambiguous. Per the germline V gene, CDR1 is MNHNS and CDR2 is SASEGT. V shed 1 base and J shed 5 bases, with 6 bases lying between them. This CDR3 is 12 amino acids long. The CDR3 loop is CASSEGPDEQYF. CDR3 nucleotides: TGTGCCAGCAGTGAAGGGCCCGACGAGCAGTACTTC.

The genes are TRBV29-1 and TRBJ2-5; 12 bases fit TRBD2. V shed 3 bases and J 5 bases; nucleotides not matched to a gene: 7. Germline CDR1 and CDR2: SQVTM and ANQGSEA. This CDR3 is built from 15 residues. As DNA, the CDR3 is TGCAGCGTTGAGACTAGCGGGAGTAGAGGGGAGACCCAGTACTTC. Amino acid sequence: CSVETSGSRGETQYF.

For the CDR3, the DNA is TGTGCCAGCTGCGGGTTCGGAGAGACCCAGTACTTC. It is translated as CASCGFGETQYF. The chain is built from TRBV12-3 or TRBV12-4 and TRBJ2-5; the D gene is possibly TRBD2 (5 bases). V lost 8 bases, J lost 4 bases, and 11 bases lay in between. CDR3 length: 12 amino acids.

J is TRBJ1-2 and V is TRBV21-1. TRBV21-1 is deemed a pseudogene. The CDR3 sequence is 15 residues long. This CDR3 reads CASSKSGGPRYGYTF. CDR3 nucleotides: TGTGCCAGCAGCAAATCCGGAGGGCCCCGCTATGGCTACACCTTC.

This chain joins TRBV5-4 and TRBJ2-7; the match to TRBD2 covers 10 bases. The CDR3 is made up of 15 amino acids. J lost 0 bases, V lost 4 bases, and 4 bases had no gene match. Germline V gene data show CDR1 as SGHNT and CDR2 as YYREEE (reference sequence). The CDR3 region has the DNA TGTGCCAGCAGCCCCGGGACTAGCGACTCCTACGAGCAGTACTTC. This sequence encodes CASSPGTSDSYEQYF.

The gene calls are TRBV29-1 and TRBJ2-1; 9 bases are shared with TRBD2. This CDR3 is 16 amino acids long. V shed 2 bases, J shed 7 bases, and the junction held 12 bases outside the gene matches. Germline CDR1 is SQVTM and CDR2 is ANQGSEA. For the CDR3, the DNA is TGCAGCGTTGAAAGGTTGCTTGCGGGGGGGAATAATGAGCAGTTCTTC. This translates into CSVERLLAGGNNEQFF.

The rearrangement uses TRBV2 and TRBJ1-4, with D possibly TRBD1 on 6 matching bases. CDR1 is SNHLY and CDR2 is FYNNEI in the germline V gene. Trimming shortened V by 4 bases and J by 9 bases, and 15 bases separated the two germline ends. This CDR3 spans 14 amino acids. The CDR3 loop is CASSAAQGRQKLFF. The CDR3 region has the DNA TGTGCCAGCAGTGCGGCACAGGGAAGACAAAAACTGTTTTTT.

The rearrangement joins TRBV7-9 to TRBJ2-2; D not certain. CDR3 length: 16 residues. CDR1 and CDR2 from the germline V gene are SEHNR and FQNEAQ (reference sequence). V dropped 2 bases and J dropped 0 bases, with 10 bases sitting between them. The CDR3 region is CASSLTVPANTGELFF. CDR3 bases: TGTGCCAGCAGCTTAACCGTCCCAGCGAACACCGGGGAGCTGTTTTTT.

The rearrangement joins TRBV30 to TRBJ1-5; the D gene is possibly TRBD1 (5 bases). CDR1 GTSNPN and CDR2 SVGIG come from the germline V gene (reference sequence). This CDR3 has 13 residues. Trimming shortened V by 5 bases and J by 6 bases, and 14 bases separated the two germline ends. The CDR3 reads CAWDSGLGQPQHF. CDR3 nucleotide sequence: TGTGCCTGGGACTCAGGGTTAGGTCAGCCCCAGCATTTT. The whole variable domain, filled in from reference TRBV30 and TRBJ1-5, reads SQTIHQWPATLVQPVGSPLSLECTVEGTSNPNLYWYRQAAGRGLQLLFYSVGIGQISSEVPQNLSASRPQDRQFILSSKKLLLSDSGFYLCAWDSGLGQPQHFGDGTRLSIL.

This sequence joins TRBV27 and TRBJ1-4; 10 bases are a match to TRBD1. The germline CDR1 and CDR2 sequences are MNHEY and SMNVEV (reference sequence). This CDR3 spans 14 amino acids. V shed 5 bases, J shed 7 bases, and the junction held 4 bases outside the gene matches. CDR3 sequence (DNA): TGTGCCAGCAGTAGACAGGGGGCCGGTGAAAAACTGTTTTTT. Protein: CASSRQGAGEKLFF.

This chain connects TRBV6-4 to TRBJ2-3; a possible D gene is TRBD2 (7 bases). The germline CDR1 and CDR2 sequences are MRHNA and SNTAGT. The length of the CDR3 is 15 residues. With 0 bases removed from V and 1 base from J, the gap between germline ends came to 8 bases. In DNA form, the CDR3 reads TGTGCCAGCAGTGACTCAGGGGGGGGCACAGATACGCAGTATTTT. It yields the protein CASSDSGGGTDTQYF.

V usage is TRBV6-5 and J usage is TRBJ2-3; D is unclear. V lost 0 bases and J 5 bases, leaving 9 bases between the germline ends. The CDR3 loop spans 14 amino acids. The V gene's germline CDR1 is MNHEY and CDR2 SVGAGI. The chain's CDR3 is CASSYSRLVDTQYF. CDR3 nucleotides: TGTGCCAGCAGTTACTCTCGGCTAGTAGATACGCAGTATTTT.

The chain couples TRBV19 to TRBJ2-2; D remains unclear. The CDR3 runs 12 residues. Germline lookup yields CDR1 LNHDA and CDR2 SQIVND (reference sequence). V gave up 5 bases and J gave up 6 bases, with 7 bases separating them. This CDR3 is CASSARAGELFF. DNA for the CDR3: TGTGCCAGTAGTGCGCGCGCCGGGGAGCTGTTTTTT.

The V call is TRBV21-1, the J call TRBJ2-7; TRBD2, the table's D call, was not compared with the DNA. TRBV21-1 is listed as a pseudogene. The CDR3 has 14 amino acids. This CDR3 reads CASSSRRRGSEQYF. The CDR3 coding sequence is TGTGCCAGCAGCTCGCGGCGGCGGGGCTCCGAGCAGTACTTC.

The chain has TRBV28 and TRBJ2-2, with TRBD2 as a possible D gene (5 bases). The CDR3 has 16 residues. CDR1 and CDR2 from the germline V gene are MDHEN and SYDVKM. The germline V and J ends were trimmed by 4 bases and 5 bases, with 17 bases remaining between them. CDR3 nucleotides: TGTGCCAGCAGTTCCCCCTATAGCGTCGGGACCGGGGAGCTGTTTTTT. It specifies CASSSPYSVGTGELFF. Looking up the rest from reference TRBV28 and TRBJ2-2 gives the full variable domain: DVKVTQSSRYLVKRTGEKVFLECVQDMDHENMFWYRQDPGLGLRLIYFSYDVKMKEKGDIPEGYSVSREKKERFSLILESASTNQTSMYLCASSSPYSVGTGELFFGEGSRLTVL.

CDR3 sequence (DNA): TGTGCCAGCAGTGAAGGGGGGACAGGAGGCAATGAGCAGTTCTTC. Its protein product is CASSEGGTGGNEQFF. The V gene is TRBV25-1, the J gene TRBJ2-1; 8 bases line up with TRBD1. This CDR3 has 15 amino acids. J gave up 6 bases and V 2 bases, and 6 bases lay outside the gene matches. The germline V gene has CDR1 MGHDK and CDR2 SYGVNS. The full variable domain, its missing parts supplied by reference TRBV25-1 and TRBJ2-1, is EADIYQTPRYLVIGTGKKITLECSQTMGHDKMYWYQQDPGMELHLIHYSYGVNSTEKGDLSSESTVSRIRTEHFPLTLESARPSHTSQYLCASSEGGTGGNEQFFGPGTRLTVL.

The chain employs TRBV7-2 and TRBJ1-5; 8 nucleotides align to TRBD1. The V gene end was trimmed by 5 bases and the J gene end by 6 bases; junction bases not matched to a gene: 9. Germline V gene data show CDR1 as SGHTA and CDR2 as FQGNSA. This CDR3 is built from 15 residues. The CDR3 reads CASSADRGGGQPQHF. The CDR3, as DNA: TGTGCCAGCAGCGCCGACAGGGGAGGGGGTCAGCCCCAGCATTTT.

CDR3 loop: CAISGGEIYGYTF. Written as DNA, the CDR3 is TGTGCCATCAGTGGAGGTGAGATCTATGGCTACACCTTC. V is TRBV10-3 and J is TRBJ1-2; D unresolved. This CDR3 has 13 amino acids. Germline CDR1 reads ENHRY; CDR2 reads SYGVKD. V lost 4 bases and J 4 bases, leaving 10 bases between the germline ends.

This clone was detected only once. The chain is built from TRBV24-1 and TRBJ2-7, with a possible D match to TRBD1 (5 bases). Germline-derived CDR1 and CDR2 are KGHDR and SFDVKD. V was pared by 9 bases and J by 2 bases, with 13 bases between. This CDR3 has 13 residues. The CDR3 DNA reads TGTGCCACCTCGCGCAGGGATACCTACGAGCAGTACTTC. It encodes CATSRRDTYEQYF.

This chain joins TRBV5-1 and TRBJ2-2, with D unclear. The CDR3 loop spans 16 amino acids. V shed 0 bases and J shed 4 bases, with 13 bases lying between them. CDR1 is SGHRS and CDR2 is YFSETQ in the germline V gene. CDR3: CASSLEGRDTTGELFF. CDR3 nucleotide sequence: TGCGCCAGCAGCTTGGAAGGCCGAGACACCACCGGGGAGCTGTTTTTT.

This chain links TRBV25-1 with TRBJ2-3; D not certain. The V gene's germline CDR1 is MGHDK and CDR2 SYGVNS. CDR3 length: 14 residues. Trimming removed 1 base at V and 0 bases at J, with 5 bases between. The CDR3 is CASSEFGSTDTQYF. The CDR3 DNA is TGTGCCAGCAGTGAATTCGGGAGCACAGATACGCAGTATTTT.

Only one count was recorded for this clone. The chain joins TRBV11-3 to TRBJ2-5; the D gene is possibly TRBD1 (6 bases). Trimming took off 0 bases at V and 2 bases at J, with 16 bases between the two ends. CDR1 is SGHNT, CDR2 YENEEA, per germline. This CDR3 comprises 17 residues. Written as DNA, the CDR3 is TGTGCCAGCAGCTTAGATCAGGGGCCCAAAGGACAAGAGACCCAGTACTTC. Protein sequence: CASSLDQGPKGQETQYF.